The 13 T cell receptor beta chains in this list originate from one sample, sequenced in a study of blood T cell repertoires in COVID-19. Produced via immunoSEQ multiplex PCR; TCRdb's table is partial and in-frame only. This table holds around 240,000 clones, about nine tenths found once. The specimen was PBMCs or T cells enriched from blood (not recorded which). These receptors came from a man between 50 and 59 years old who had been exposed to COVID-19.

The V and J genes are TRBV27 and TRBJ2-2; the D gene is possibly TRBD1 (5 bases). Deletions cut 3 bases from V and 5 bases from J, with 7 bases between. This CDR3 comprises 13 residues. Germline CDR1 is MNHEY and CDR2 is SMNVEV (reference sequence). DNA for the CDR3: TGTGCCAGCAGTTTCAGGGCAACCGGGGAGCTGTTTTTT. Protein sequence: CASSFRATGELFF.

The gene calls are TRBV28 and TRBJ1-5; the D is unclear. Per germline, CDR1 MDHEN and CDR2 SYDVKM. Trimming took 3 bases from V and 1 from J, leaving 16 bases between them. There are 17 residues in the CDR3. This CDR3 reads CASSFGPRGMSNQPQHF. CDR3 DNA: TGTGCCAGCAGTTTTGGGCCGCGAGGGATGAGCAATCAGCCCCAGCATTTT.

The chain carries TRBV7-9 and TRBJ1-1; possible D gene TRBD1, 6 bases. Trimming took 2 bases from V and 4 from J, leaving 14 bases between them. Looked up from germline, CDR1 is SEHNR and CDR2 is FQNEAQ (reference sequence). The CDR3 has 15 residues. The CDR3 reads CASSLPLQGVTEAFF. In DNA form, the CDR3 reads TGTGCCAGCAGCTTACCCTTACAGGGAGTCACTGAAGCTTTCTTT.

V and J are TRBV5-5 and TRBJ2-3; the match to TRBD1 covers 8 bases. The germline V gene has CDR1 SGHKS and CDR2 YYEKEE (reference sequence). Trimming took 2 bases from V and 6 from J; bases not matched to a gene: 5. This CDR3 region has 14 residues. CDR3 region: CASSFRQGADTQYF. In DNA, the CDR3 is TGTGCCAGCAGCTTCAGGCAGGGGGCGGATACGCAGTATTTT. The variable domain in full, completed from reference TRBV5-5 and TRBJ2-3, reads DAGVTQSPTHLIKTRGQQVTLRCSPISGHKSVSWYQQVLGQGPQFIFQYYEKEERGRGNFPDRFSARQFPNYSSELNVNALLLGDSALYLCASSFRQGADTQYFGPGTRLTVL.

The rearrangement uses TRBV13 and TRBJ2-3; 11 nucleotides match TRBD1. The CDR3 length is 15 residues. Germline V gene data show CDR1 as PRHDT and CDR2 as FYEKMQ (reference sequence). Trimming at V came to 3 bases and at J to 4 bases, leaving 3 bases not matched to a gene. CDR3: CASSFGQGAADTQYF. CDR3 bases: TGTGCCAGCAGCTTTGGACAGGGGGCAGCAGATACGCAGTATTTT.

The rearrangement links TRBV9 to TRBJ1-2; perhaps TRBD1 as D (6 bases). The germline V gene has CDR1 SGDLS and CDR2 YYNGEE. V was trimmed by 6 bases and J by 2 bases, leaving 11 bases between them. The CDR3 extends over 13 amino acids. The CDR3 DNA is TGTGCCAGCAAAGCCGACAGGAACTATGGCTACACCTTC. It translates to CASKADRNYGYTF.

V gene TRBV2 combines with J gene TRBJ1-1, with D perhaps TRBD1 (6 bases). V lost 4 bases, J lost 7 bases, and 13 bases lay in between. Germline V gene sequence: CDR1 SNHLY, CDR2 FYNNEI. The CDR3 runs to 13 residues. The CDR3 reads CASSAREDSEAFF. CDR3 DNA: TGTGCCAGCAGTGCGCGCGAGGACAGTGAAGCTTTCTTT.

The rearrangement joins TRBV15 to TRBJ1-3; D unresolved. This CDR3 comprises 15 residues. Germline CDR1 and CDR2: LNHNV and YYDKDF (reference sequence). V lost 0 bases and J lost 0, with 6 bases in between. The CDR3 bases are TGTGCCACCAGCAGAGATCCCCGCTCTGGAAACACCATATATTTT. Residues: CATSRDPRSGNTIYF.

V usage is TRBV5-1 and J usage is TRBJ2-1; D unresolved. Trimming stripped 0 bases from V and 5 bases from J, with 9 bases between. CDR1 SGHRS and CDR2 YFSETQ come from the germline V gene. This CDR3 comprises 14 residues. CDR3: CASSLGITDNEQFF. The CDR3 DNA reads TGCGCCAGCAGCTTGGGAATCACTGACAATGAGCAGTTCTTC.

The chain combines TRBV7-2 with TRBJ1-1; 8 bases are shared with TRBD1. The V gene's germline CDR1 is SGHTA and CDR2 FQGNSA. V gave up 5 bases and J gave up 4 bases; unmatched junction bases: 9. The CDR3 consists of 15 residues. This CDR3 reads CASSPSTGGTTEAFF. CDR3 coding DNA: TGTGCCAGCAGCCCATCCACAGGGGGGACCACTGAAGCTTTCTTT.

The sample holds one count of this clone. This rearrangement joins TRBV20-1 to TRBJ2-5; the D is unclear. The CDR3 has 15 residues. The germline gives CDR1 DFQATT, CDR2 SNEGSKA (reference sequence). Deletions cut 3 bases from V and 2 bases from J, with 16 bases between. The CDR3 DNA sequence: TGCAGTGCTAGTGGTGATACACCATCACAAGAGACCCAGTACTTC. This sequence encodes CSASGDTPSQETQYF.

The V and J genes are TRBV2 and TRBJ1-3; TRBD1 aligns across 7 bases. This CDR3 is 14 amino acids long. CDR1 and CDR2 (germline): SNHLY, FYNNEI. The V and J ends lost 9 bases and 0 bases, in that order; junction bases with no gene match: 5. CDR3 DNA: TGTGCCAGAGGGGGCAGAACCTCTGGAAACACCATATATTTT. Translated: CARGGRTSGNTIYF.

This sequence joins TRBV2 and TRBJ2-1; maybe TRBD1 (5 bases). V lost 7 bases and J 4 bases, leaving 11 bases between the germline ends. Germline-derived CDR1 and CDR2 are SNHLY and FYNNEI. This CDR3 contains 13 residues. The CDR3 nucleotides read TGTGCCAGCAAGGGGTACGCGTACAATGAGCAGTTCTTC. The encoded protein is CASKGYAYNEQFF.